Presented here are 20 T cell receptor beta chains from one specimen sequenced in a study of OX40 agonist ivuxolimab in advanced cancers. The library was made by the immunoSEQ multiplex PCR assay. Drawn from immuneACCESS, this table holds only the in-frame rearrangements with V and J called that TCRdb kept. Clones are partly lost; checked studies trace under half to an unresolved V gene and leave the rest unexplained. A total of 80,000 to 100,000 clones appear in this sample, roughly 93% of them only once. The ten largest clones add up to under 0.35% of the sample. The sample in question was CD4+ or CD8+ T cells sorted from blood, obtained in a trial of the OX40 agonist ivuxolimab. All receptors derive from an adult with an advanced solid tumor such as melanoma, head and neck, liver or kidney cancer.

This rearrangement joins TRBV7-2 to TRBJ1-5; D possibly corresponds to TRBD1 (5 bases). V lost 5 bases, J lost 1 base, and 12 bases lay in between. The CDR3 runs to 15 residues. Germline V gene lookup returns CDR1 SGHTA and CDR2 FQGNSA. CDR3 coding DNA: TGTGCCAGCAGCAAAGACCGGGACAGCAATCAGCCCCAGCATTTT. Translated: CASSKDRDSNQPQHF.

J is TRBJ2-7 and V is TRBV5-1, with a possible D match to TRBD1 (5 bases). The CDR3 consists of 11 residues. The V gene lost 4 bases and the J gene lost 6 bases, with 8 bases spanning the gap. The germline V gene has CDR1 SGHRS and CDR2 YFSETQ. The CDR3 DNA reads TGCGCCAGCAGCCTAGGGGCCGAGCAGTACTTC. As protein: CASSLGAEQYF.

The gene calls are TRBV28 and TRBJ2-3, with no clear D. The CDR3 length is 15 residues. Trimming left V 3 bases short and J 2 bases short, with 12 bases between. Germline values: CDR1 MDHEN, CDR2 SYDVKM. The CDR3 DNA follows: TGTGCCAGCAGTTTTGGGTGGCAACTCACAGATACGCAGTATTTT. This codes for CASSFGWQLTDTQYF.

The chain is built from TRBV27 and TRBJ1-4; D unresolved. The V end was cut by 2 bases, the J end by 7 bases, with 5 bases between. Per germline, CDR1 MNHEY and CDR2 SMNVEV (reference sequence). The CDR3 has 12 residues. The CDR3 loop is CASSLMGEKLFF. The CDR3 bases are TGTGCCAGCAGTTTAATGGGTGAAAAACTGTTTTTT.

V usage is TRBV11-2 and J usage is TRBJ2-3; the match to TRBD2 covers 11 bases. Per germline, CDR1 SGHAT and CDR2 FQNNGV. The J segment lost 5 bases and the V segment lost 4 bases, leaving 11 bases of the junction unmatched. This CDR3 is built from 17 residues. CDR3 residues: CASSSAGTSGGGDTQYF. The CDR3 region has the DNA TGTGCCAGCAGCTCCGCCGGGACTAGCGGAGGCGGAGATACGCAGTATTTT.

The V and J genes are TRBV28 and TRBJ2-7; D might be TRBD2 (6 bases). CDR1 and CDR2 (germline): MDHEN, SYDVKM. The ends were cut back, 10 bases at V and 2 bases at J, with 12 bases in the middle. The CDR3 runs to 12 residues. In nucleotides, the CDR3 is TGTGCCATAGCGGAGGGTGCCTACGAGCAGTACTTC. It specifies CAIAEGAYEQYF.

The chain carries TRBV5-1 and TRBJ1-5; no clear D. CDR3 length: 14 residues. Germline values: CDR1 SGHRS, CDR2 YFSETQ. V gave up 4 bases and J gave up 7 bases, with 15 bases separating them. The CDR3 DNA is TGCGCCAGCAGCCCCTCCCCAGGTGTCCAGCCCCAGCATTTT. This sequence encodes CASSPSPGVQPQHF.

The chain uses TRBV15 and TRBJ2-5; D perhaps matches TRBD1 (6 bases). The V and J ends lost 5 bases and 2 bases respectively, with 9 bases between them. CDR3 size: 13 residues. Per the germline V gene, CDR1 is LNHNV and CDR2 is YYDKDF (reference sequence). CDR3 amino acids: CATSGGLQETQYF. The CDR3 coding sequence is TGTGCCACCAGCGGGGGCCTTCAAGAGACCCAGTACTTC.

This clone was found a few times. V is TRBV10-3 and J is TRBJ1-4; D is undetermined. Germline V gene data show CDR1 as ENHRY and CDR2 as SYGVKD. The CDR3 totals 14 residues. The V end lost 4 bases, the J end lost 8 bases, and 14 bases lay between the germline ends. CDR3 loop: CAISGSAMGEKLFF. The DNA of the CDR3 is TGTGCCATCAGTGGTAGCGCCATGGGGGAAAAACTGTTTTTT.

J is TRBJ2-7 and V is TRBV25-1; 7 bases line up with TRBD1. The germline V gene encodes CDR1 MGHDK and CDR2 SYGVNS. This CDR3 has 14 residues. V lost 6 bases, J lost 4 bases, and 9 bases stayed unmatched. The CDR3, as DNA: TGTGCCAGCAGAGAGACAGGGTTTGGTTACGAGCAGTACTTC. Translated, it gives CASRETGFGYEQYF.

This rearrangement joins TRBV4-1 to TRBJ2-5, with 11 bases lining up with TRBD2. The CDR3 is 17 amino acids. CDR1 is MGHRA and CDR2 is YSYEKL in the germline V gene. V dropped 3 bases and J dropped 4; count of bases not matched to a gene: 10. The CDR3 is CASSHGVAGGDGETQYF. The CDR3 coding sequence is TGCGCCAGCAGCCATGGGGTAGCGGGAGGGGATGGAGAGACCCAGTACTTC.

The chain employs TRBV9 and TRBJ2-2; 7 positions match TRBD2. After removal of 0 bases from V and 5 bases from J, the junction contained 7 bases not matched to a gene. Germline values: CDR1 SGDLS, CDR2 YYNGEE. The CDR3 has 16 residues. The CDR3 spells CASSVVASGITGELFF. The CDR3 DNA follows: TGTGCCAGCAGCGTAGTTGCTAGCGGTATAACCGGGGAGCTGTTTTTT.

The chain uses TRBV4-3 and TRBJ1-5; a weak D match, TRBD1 (6 bases). The CDR3 is made up of 16 amino acids. Germline values: CDR1 LGHNA, CDR2 YSLEER. V gave up 7 bases and J gave up 0 bases, with 16 bases separating them. The CDR3 reads CASNKGGRYSNQPQHF. The CDR3 nucleotides read TGCGCCAGCAATAAAGGGGGGCGTTATAGCAATCAGCCCCAGCATTTT.

V usage is TRBV28 and J usage is TRBJ2-7, with 7 bases identical to TRBD2. V lost 5 bases, J lost 3 bases, and 4 bases stayed unmatched. Germline V gives CDR1 MDHEN, CDR2 SYDVKM. The CDR3 extends over 13 amino acids. The CDR3 DNA sequence: TGTGCCAGCAGTCGGTCTAGCGGCTACGAGCAGTACTTC. Translated, it gives CASSRSSGYEQYF.

This clone was detected a few times. The chain combines TRBV7-6 with TRBJ1-2; tentative D call: TRBD1 (5 bases). CDR3 size: 14 residues. V was pared by 1 base and J by 7 bases, with 13 bases between. The germline V gene has CDR1 SGHVS and CDR2 FNYEAQ. CDR3 sequence: CASSLVSGAGGYTF. In nucleotides, the CDR3 is TGTGCCAGCAGCTTAGTATCCGGGGCGGGTGGCTACACCTTC.

This rearrangement joins TRBV6-1 to TRBJ1-1; no clear D gene. V was clipped by 1 base and J by 8 bases, with 8 bases between them. Germline lookup yields CDR1 MNHNS and CDR2 SASEGT. The CDR3 has 12 amino acids. DNA of the CDR3: TGTGCCAGCAGTGAAGTAGGGCGCGAAGCTTTCTTT. Translating gives CASSEVGREAFF.

The J gene is TRBJ2-7, the V gene TRBV6-5; D gene ambiguous. V was pared by 4 bases and J by 2 bases, with 9 bases between. In germline, CDR1 is MNHEY, CDR2 SVGAGI. The CDR3 is 13 residues long. The CDR3 DNA is TGTGCCAGCAGTTCTCCCAATACCTACGAGCAGTACTTC. Translating gives CASSSPNTYEQYF.

This clone was counted once. The rearrangement uses TRBV25-1 and TRBJ2-7; 9 nucleotides align to TRBD1. V gave up 4 bases and J gave up 5 bases; unmatched junction bases: 3. Per germline, CDR1 MGHDK and CDR2 SYGVNS. The length of the CDR3 is 13 residues. This CDR3 is CASSATGGDEQYF. For the CDR3, the DNA is TGTGCCAGCAGTGCCACAGGGGGCGACGAGCAGTACTTC.

V usage is TRBV19 and J usage is TRBJ1-2, with D perhaps TRBD1 (5 bases). The CDR3 has 18 residues. Per the germline V gene, CDR1 is LNHDA and CDR2 is SQIVND (reference sequence). The V end was cut by 7 bases, the J end by 0 bases, with 24 bases between. The CDR3 loop is CASIERGYLGPPNYGYTF. CDR3 DNA: TGTGCCAGTATCGAAAGGGGCTACTTAGGCCCTCCTAACTATGGCTACACCTTC.

This clone was found once. The rearrangement joins TRBV7-2 to TRBJ1-2, with 7 bases identical to TRBD1. CDR1 and CDR2 (germline): SGHTA, FQGNSA. This CDR3 has 15 amino acids. V was pared by 5 bases and J by 4 bases, with 10 bases of the junction left unmatched. CDR3 region: CASSPGQAGTYGYTF. In nucleotides, the CDR3 is TGTGCCAGCAGCCCTGGACAGGCCGGGACCTATGGCTACACCTTC.